This T cell receptor beta chain was profiled in a study of blood T cell repertoires in COVID-19. Study-level information: T cells, B-cell-depleted T cells, or PBMCs supplied cDNA or gDNA.

Some clones are missing from TCRdb's copy, which holds only in-frame ones; the method was immunoSEQ multiplex PCR. This table has about 190,000 clones, around 79% appearing once. Germline values: CDR1 MNHEY, CDR2 SVGAGI. The V gene lost 2 bases and the J gene lost 6 bases, with 2 bases spanning the gap. This CDR3 contains 11 residues. The chain uses TRBV6-5 and TRBJ1-3; no firm D call. The sequence came from a woman aged 50 to 65 with acute or convalescent COVID-19. The sequenced sample consisted of peripheral blood. CDR3 residues: CASSYLNTIYF. DNA of the CDR3: TGTGCCAGCAGTTACCTAAACACCATATATTTT.